These 32 T cell receptor beta chains were all obtained from the same sample, sequenced in a study of shared clonotypes between healthy human individuals (dated by TCRdb to about 2020). The receptor library was made with the immunoSEQ multiplex PCR assay. TCRdb mirrors the immuneACCESS table, restricted to in-frame sequences. Some clones are absent from its copies; in checked studies, under half trace to an unresolved V gene, and the reason for the others is unknown. The sample table records approximately 650,000 clones; around 95% of these occur just once. Over 0.09% of the sample lies in the top ten. CD8 naive samples consisted of CD45RO-negative cells that were positively selected for CCR7, yielding a CD45RA+CCR7+ population without TemRA cells. Specimen: naive CD8+ T cells sorted from blood. The cell subset or site label of this sample denotes: CD45RA+CCR7+. These receptors originate from a woman aged 30 to 39 in good health.

The V gene is TRBV28, the J gene TRBJ1-6; no clear D. CDR1 is MDHEN, CDR2 SYDVKM, per germline. This CDR3 has 14 amino acids. The V end lost 2 bases, the J end lost 6 bases, and 8 bases lay between the germline ends. CDR3 protein: CASSLSPANSPLHF. CDR3 in DNA: TGTGCCAGCAGTTTAAGTCCAGCTAATTCACCCCTCCACTTT.

This clone was seen a single time. This rearrangement joins TRBV27 to TRBJ2-2; D gene ambiguous. Germline V lookup: CDR1 MNHEY, CDR2 SMNVEV (reference sequence). The CDR3 is 18 amino acids. V lost 0 bases and J 4 bases, leaving 18 bases between the germline ends. The chain's CDR3 is CASSLSTSPDKTTGELFF. The CDR3 nucleotides are TGTGCCAGCAGTTTATCGACCTCACCCGACAAGACCACCGGGGAGCTGTTTTTT.

The rearrangement links TRBV27 to TRBJ2-7; D unclear. Germline CDR1 reads MNHEY; CDR2 reads SMNVEV (reference sequence). The CDR3 is 15 residues long. V dropped 3 bases and J dropped 0 bases, with 12 bases sitting between them. CDR3 sequence: CASSLSRQPSYEQYF. CDR3 bases: TGTGCCAGCAGTTTGTCGAGACAACCCTCCTACGAGCAGTACTTC.

This sequence joins TRBV2 and TRBJ1-1; TRBD1 matches 10 bases. Unmatched junction bases numbered 4, after V lost 0 bases and J lost 3 bases. The germline V gene has CDR1 SNHLY and CDR2 FYNNEI. The length of the CDR3 is 16 residues. The CDR3: CASSEATGGAYTEAFF. The CDR3 DNA reads TGTGCCAGCAGTGAAGCGACAGGGGGCGCTTACACTGAAGCTTTCTTT.

CDR3 nucleotides: TGTGCCAGCAGTCAGGAGGGTAAGGGGGCAACTGAAGCTTTCTTT. It yields the protein CASSQEGKGATEAFF. This chain joins TRBV28 and TRBJ1-1; 7 bases are shared with TRBD1. From germline, CDR1 is MDHEN and CDR2 SYDVKM. The CDR3 is made up of 15 amino acids. Trimming cost V 5 bases and J 5 bases; bases outside gene matches: 11.

J is TRBJ2-7 and V is TRBV25-1, with unresolved D. The V gene's germline CDR1 is MGHDK and CDR2 SYGVNS. The CDR3 length is 13 residues. V lost 4 bases, J lost 0 bases, and 7 bases lay in between. The CDR3 DNA reads as TGTGCCAGCAGTGTGGGCTACTCCTACGAGCAGTACTTC. The encoded protein is CASSVGYSYEQYF.

For this clone: In the same sample, other DNA sequences code for this CDR3. This chain connects TRBV27 to TRBJ2-7; no firm D call. V lost 4 bases to trimming and J lost 1 base, with 8 bases between them. The CDR3 is made up of 13 amino acids. The germline V gene encodes CDR1 MNHEY and CDR2 SMNVEV (reference sequence). The DNA for the CDR3 is TGTGCCAGCAGTTCAGGCTCATCCTACGAGCAGTACTTC. Encoded protein: CASSSGSSYEQYF.

V is TRBV18 and J is TRBJ2-7; a weak D match, TRBD2 (5 bases). This CDR3 has 19 amino acids. Trimming pared 2 bases from V and 3 bases from J, leaving 26 bases between. Germline V gives CDR1 KGHSH, CDR2 LQKENI. For the CDR3, the DNA is TGTGCCAGCTCACCAACCGGAACGGGGAGTCGGGTCGGGTACTACGAGCAGTACTTC. As protein: CASSPTGTGSRVGYYEQYF.

This chain connects TRBV7-9 to TRBJ2-7, with unresolved D. Per germline, CDR1 SEHNR and CDR2 FQNEAQ (reference sequence). Trimming left V 5 bases short and J 2 bases short, with 10 bases between. There are 13 residues in the CDR3. The CDR3, as DNA: TGTGCCAGCAGCCCCGTGGGGACCTACGAGCAGTACTTC. Its translation: CASSPVGTYEQYF.

The genes are TRBV7-9 and TRBJ1-1; D is ambiguous. Trimming took 3 bases from V and 2 from J, leaving 10 bases between them. The germline gives CDR1 SEHNR, CDR2 FQNEAQ (reference sequence). There are 14 residues in the CDR3. In nucleotides, the CDR3 is TGTGCCAGCAGCTTCGGAGATCTCAACACTGAAGCTTTCTTT. Its translation: CASSFGDLNTEAFF.

The chain recombines TRBV29-1 with TRBJ1-2, with D perhaps TRBD1 (6 bases). The germline V gene has CDR1 SQVTM and CDR2 ANQGSEA. This CDR3 has 11 amino acids. V dropped 5 bases and J dropped 6 bases, with 10 bases sitting between them. CDR3 sequence: CSVRGGDGYTF. As DNA, the CDR3 is TGCAGCGTTCGAGGGGGTGATGGCTACACCTTC.

V usage is TRBV7-9 and J usage is TRBJ2-7; no clear D. With 1 base removed from V and 0 bases from J, the gap between germline ends came to 10 bases. CDR1 and CDR2 from the germline V gene are SEHNR and FQNEAQ (reference sequence). CDR3 length equals 15 residues. The CDR3 DNA reads as TGTGCCAGCAGCTTAGGCCCGACGGACTCCTACGAGCAGTACTTC. This translates into CASSLGPTDSYEQYF. Together with reference TRBV7-9 and TRBJ2-7, the CDR3 gives the full variable domain: DTGVSQNPRHKITKRGQNVTFRCDPISEHNRLYWYRQTLGQGPEFLTYFQNEAQLEKSRLLSDRFSAERPKGSFSTLEIQRTEQGDSAMYLCASSLGPTDSYEQYFGPGTRLTVT.

This chain links TRBV7-9 with TRBJ2-3, with 7 bases that match TRBD2. The CDR3 runs to 15 residues. The trim removed 5 bases at V and 1 base at J, leaving 6 bases unmatched. Germline V gene sequence: CDR1 SEHNR, CDR2 FQNEAQ (reference sequence). The CDR3 nucleotides read TGTGCCAGCAGCCCCTCCCTAGCGGGCACAGATACGCAGTATTTT. Amino acid sequence: CASSPSLAGTDTQYF.

This clone was observed once. J is TRBJ2-7 and V is TRBV4-1, with D perhaps TRBD1 or TRBD2 (6 bases each). The germline V gene encodes CDR1 MGHRA and CDR2 YSYEKL. Trimming removed 3 bases at V and 3 bases at J, with 18 bases between. CDR3 size: 16 residues. CDR3 nucleotide sequence: TGCGCCAGCAGCCACCCCGGGGGTGCAGGGGACTACGAGCAGTACTTC. Protein product: CASSHPGGAGDYEQYF.

This clone was detected only once. The CDR3 here is CATSRDGASGRWEQYF. The CDR3 DNA reads TGTGCCACCAGCAGAGATGGGGCTAGCGGGCGCTGGGAGCAGTACTTC. This chain joins TRBV15 and TRBJ2-7, with 8 bases lining up with TRBD2. V was pared by 0 bases and J by 7 bases, with 11 bases of the junction left unmatched. This CDR3 comprises 16 residues. Germline V gene sequence: CDR1 LNHNV, CDR2 YYDKDF (reference sequence).

The DNA for the CDR3 is TGCGCCAGCAGCCACAAACTAGGTGCTGAGCAGTTCTTC. It translates to CASSHKLGAEQFF. The chain employs TRBV4-1 and TRBJ2-1, with a tentative D call TRBD2 (5 bases). The CDR3 runs 13 residues. The V end was cut by 3 bases, the J end by 9 bases, with 12 bases between. Germline loops: CDR1 MGHRA, CDR2 YSYEKL.

This clone occurred once. The chain is built from TRBV2 and TRBJ2-1; 8 bases agree with TRBD2. Per the germline V gene, CDR1 is SNHLY and CDR2 is FYNNEI. CDR3 length equals 15 residues. J was trimmed by 2 bases and V by 4 bases; bases with no gene match: 4. CDR3 sequence reads: CASSGFSGTYNEQFF. The CDR3 region has the DNA TGTGCCAGCAGTGGGTTTAGCGGGACCTACAATGAGCAGTTCTTC. The variable domain in full, completed from reference TRBV2 and TRBJ2-1, reads EPEVTQTPSHQVTQMGQEVILRCVPISNHLYFYWYRQILGQKVEFLVSFYNNEISEKSEIFDDQFSVERPDGSNFTLKIRSTKLEDSAMYFCASSGFSGTYNEQFFGPGTRLTVL.

As to this clone: The sample carries other DNA sequences with the same CDR3. The chain links TRBV27 to TRBJ2-1; D not resolved. Germline CDR1 MNHEY, CDR2 SMNVEV (reference sequence). This CDR3 comprises 11 residues. V lost 3 bases, J lost 6 bases, and 3 bases lay in between. CDR3 in amino acids: CASSFSNEQFF. The CDR3 DNA reads TGTGCCAGCAGTTTCTCCAATGAGCAGTTCTTC.

The chain is built from TRBV28 and TRBJ2-3; 9 nucleotides match TRBD2. The CDR3 extends over 16 amino acids. The trim removed 5 bases at V and 6 bases at J, leaving 12 bases unmatched. Germline V gene lookup returns CDR1 MDHEN and CDR2 SYDVKM. The CDR3 bases are TGTGCCAGCAGTCCGACCGGGACTAGCAAAGGGGATACGCAGTATTTT. Protein: CASSPTGTSKGDTQYF.

This rearrangement joins TRBV4-1 to TRBJ1-1; the D gene is possibly TRBD1 (5 bases). CDR1 is MGHRA, CDR2 YSYEKL, per germline. Trimming left V 2 bases short and J 5 bases short, with 15 bases between. The CDR3 is 15 amino acids. As DNA, the CDR3 is TGCGCCAGCAGCCAATTTTCAGGGATTGATACTGAAGCTTTCTTT. Translation gives CASSQFSGIDTEAFF.

The chain is built from TRBV19 and TRBJ1-5; a possible D gene is TRBD1 (6 bases). The CDR3 has 16 amino acids. V was pared by 7 bases and J by 7 bases, with 23 bases between. CDR1 is LNHDA, CDR2 SQIVND, per germline (reference sequence). The CDR3 sequence: CASTPDPSGASQPQHF. In DNA form, the CDR3 reads TGTGCCAGTACCCCTGATCCTTCAGGGGCCAGCCAGCCCCAGCATTTT.

This chain uses TRBV6-6 with TRBJ2-4; TRBD1 agrees at 8 bases. The V gene end was trimmed by 7 bases and the J gene end by 6 bases; junction bases not matched to a gene: 8. The length of the CDR3 is 14 residues. Germline lookup yields CDR1 MNHNY and CDR2 SVGAGI (reference sequence). The CDR3 region is CASTPRTGLNIQYF. As DNA, the CDR3 is TGTGCCAGCACCCCGAGGACAGGGTTAAACATTCAGTACTTC.

The CDR3 loop reads CASSNLGQLSYEQYF. DNA for the CDR3: TGTGCCAGCTCCAACCTGGGACAGTTAAGCTACGAGCAGTACTTC. This chain joins TRBV25-1 and TRBJ2-7; 7 bases line up with TRBD1. The CDR3 spans 15 residues. With 8 bases clipped from V and 3 bases from J, the junction kept 13 bases outside the gene matches. Germline CDR1 reads MGHDK; CDR2 reads SYGVNS.

The chain carries TRBV5-6 and TRBJ2-7; D is ambiguous. V was shortened by 2 bases and J by 3 bases, with 9 bases between the two germline ends. Germline V CDR1 and CDR2: SGHDT, YYEEEE. CDR3 length equals 13 residues. CDR3 region: CASSFDISYEQYF. CDR3 DNA: TGTGCCAGCAGCTTCGACATAAGCTACGAGCAGTACTTC.

The chain is built from TRBV27 and TRBJ2-1; TRBD1 matches at 11 bases. The J segment lost 4 bases and the V segment lost 11 bases, leaving 4 bases of the junction unmatched. This CDR3 comprises 13 residues. Germline CDR1 reads MNHEY; CDR2 reads SMNVEV (reference sequence). Here the CDR3 DNA reads TGTGCCTCGGGACAGGGGGTATACAATGAGCAGTTCTTC. Its translation is CASGQGVYNEQFF.

The V call is TRBV5-8, the J call TRBJ1-1; no definite D call. Trimming removed 2 bases at V and 3 bases at J, with 11 bases between. The CDR3 loop spans 14 amino acids. Germline CDR1 reads SGHTS; CDR2 reads YDEGEE. DNA for the CDR3: TGTGCCAGCAGCTTCTGGGATTACGACACTGAAGCTTTCTTT. Translation: CASSFWDYDTEAFF. Complete variable domain (other parts from reference TRBV5-8 and TRBJ1-1): EAGVTQSPTHLIKTRGQQATLRCSPISGHTSVYWYQQALGLGLQFLLWYDEGEERNRGNFPPRFSGRQFPNYSSELNVNALELEDSALYLCASSFWDYDTEAFFGQGTRLTVV.

The V and J genes are TRBV19 and TRBJ2-1, with no clear D. This CDR3 is 15 amino acids long. Germline V gives CDR1 LNHDA, CDR2 SQIVND (reference sequence). The germline V and J ends were trimmed by 3 bases and 4 bases, with 13 bases remaining between them. This chain's CDR3 is CASSIGLDAYNEQFF. The CDR3 coding sequence is TGTGCCAGTAGTATCGGGCTAGACGCGTACAATGAGCAGTTCTTC.

The rearrangement uses TRBV19 and TRBJ1-5; D call uncertain. With 0 bases removed from V and 4 bases from J, the gap between germline ends came to 13 bases. Germline-derived CDR1 and CDR2 are LNHDA and SQIVND (reference sequence). The CDR3 spans 16 residues. CDR3 region: CASSIEPRRPNQPQHF. Here the CDR3 DNA reads TGTGCCAGTAGTATAGAACCCCGCAGGCCTAATCAGCCCCAGCATTTT.

The genes are TRBV7-6 and TRBJ2-1, with D possibly matching TRBD2 (6 bases). The V and J ends lost 3 bases and 7 bases respectively, with 13 bases between them. Germline-derived CDR1 and CDR2 are SGHVS and FNYEAQ. The CDR3 loop spans 14 amino acids. The DNA for the CDR3 is TGTGCCAGCAGCTTGGGCTACGGGACTAATGAGCAGTTCTTC. As protein: CASSLGYGTNEQFF.

This clone was detected a few times. The chain is built from TRBV20-1 and TRBJ1-1, with D possibly TRBD1 on 5 matching bases. Trimming removed 6 bases from V and 1 base from J, with 6 bases in between. The CDR3 consists of 11 residues. The germline V gene encodes CDR1 DFQATT and CDR2 SNEGSKA (reference sequence). The CDR3 DNA reads TGCAGTGCGACAGAGAACACTGAAGCTTTCTTT. Translating gives CSATENTEAFF.

This rearrangement joins TRBV11-3 to TRBJ2-1; a possible D gene is TRBD2 (6 bases). V gave up 2 bases and J gave up 3 bases, with 8 bases separating them. The CDR3 loop spans 14 amino acids. Germline values: CDR1 SGHNT, CDR2 YENEEA. The CDR3, as DNA: TGTGCCAGCAGCTTACGGGGGTTCTACAATGAGCAGTTCTTC. Protein product: CASSLRGFYNEQFF.

This rearrangement joins TRBV13 to TRBJ1-2; D ambiguous. The CDR3 spans 16 residues. The V gene lost 1 base and the J gene lost 4 bases, with 16 bases spanning the gap. Germline-derived CDR1 and CDR2 are PRHDT and FYEKMQ (reference sequence). The CDR3 bases are TGTGCCAGCAGCTTAGAAGGGAGTTTTCTCCGCTATGGCTACACCTTC. It translates to CASSLEGSFLRYGYTF.